A single T cell receptor beta chain is shown here with its context. Its target antigen remains unknown. The input lacks base qualities; no much larger clone sits a single base away. Reading the label with the study, this specimen's treatment or condition is: in vitro stimulation with specific CMV peptide epitopes to enrich CMV-specific T cells. These data are taken from a study of T cell repertoires in cytomegalovirus infection (dated 2019 in TCRdb). For context, the study as a whole: The peptide stimulations were aimed at well-studied HLA-B-restricted epitopes as well as recently identified HLA-C-restricted CMV epitopes, whose presentation resists viral immunomodulation. Because public TCR beta signatures pointed to carriage of CMV infection together with the matching HLA type, the HLA type of each donor mattered for the analysis. Broader findings and caveats from the paper: In the ex vivo response, HLA-C-restricted CMV-specific TCR beta clonotypes were dominant, and in two of eight donors the single most frequent clonotype came from this HLA-C-restricted group. Cumulative frequency of public TCR beta family members discriminated carriers of CMV infection plus the relevant HLA type in this cohort and an independent approximately 350-donor cohort.

The reads were generated on an Illumina HiSeq 1500. TCRdb reprocessed the public reads (quality trimming at Q25 with fastp, clone calling with MiXCR) and kept in-frame beta chains. CDR3 protein sequences are deduplicated, and each keeps its most common genes and DNA. The sample profile shows fewer than 900,000 distinct CDR3 sequences; around 29% of them were found once. Around 13% of the sample rests with the top ten. The sequencing here drew on cultured CD8+ T cells from PBMCs, taken from culture after CMV antigen stimulation. This clonotype originated in a human donor in good health (CMV status not recorded). Some clones in this sample may be carry-over from other donors' samples.

The nucleotide sequence reads as follows: TGTGCCAGCAGTGGTGGGGAGGTGGGCTATGGCTACACCTTC. It is translated as CASSGGEVGYGYTF. The chain is assembled from TRBV25-1 and TRBJ1-2, with the D segment identity uncertain. Looking up the germline V gene yields CDR1 MGHDK and CDR2 SYGVNS. Measured from the cysteine to the phenylalanine, the CDR3 is 14 residues long. Only the CDR3 portion is preserved as DNA: 42 bases, with reading frame beginning at the first base. V lost 4 bases and J lost 4 bases; the stretch between them is 13 bases long.